Listed here are 32 T cell receptor beta chains from one sample, sequenced in a study of blood T cell repertoires in COVID-19. The data were produced by immunoSEQ multiplex PCR, yet TCRdb's version contains in-frame clones alone and is incomplete. The table includes 200,000 to 250,000 clones, roughly four fifths detected once. The sequenced sample consisted of peripheral blood. These receptors all stem from a woman aged 45-65 years with active or convalescent COVID-19.

The rearrangement links TRBV5-5 to TRBJ2-5; 7 bases line up with TRBD2. The J segment lost 3 bases and the V segment lost 0 bases, leaving 2 bases of the junction unmatched. This CDR3 has 14 amino acids. Germline V CDR1 and CDR2: SGHKS, YYEKEE (reference sequence). The DNA for the CDR3 is TGTGCCAGCAGCTTGGGGGAGGGGAAAGAGACCCAGTACTTC. Its protein is CASSLGEGKETQYF.

This clone was detected a few times. V and J are TRBV1 and TRBJ2-7; TRBD1 is the table's D call and was not checked against the DNA. TRBV1 is tagged as a pseudogene. The CDR3 is made up of 14 amino acids. The CDR3 spells CTWTQGVTPYEQYV. The CDR3 bases are TGCACTTGGACACAGGGGGTAACCCCCTACGAGCAGTACGTC.

This chain connects TRBV7-9 to TRBJ1-1; D gene uncertain. Per the germline V gene, CDR1 is SEHNR and CDR2 is FQNEAQ (reference sequence). Trimming shortened V by 2 bases and J by 5 bases, and 9 bases separated the two germline ends. The CDR3 totals 13 residues. The CDR3 loop is CASSLLDGTEAFF. The CDR3 DNA sequence: TGTGCCAGCAGCTTACTCGACGGGACTGAAGCTTTCTTT.

This clone was seen a handful of times. This chain connects TRBV4-1 to TRBJ2-6; 7 bases line up with TRBD1. V dropped 4 bases and J dropped 2; count of bases not matched to a gene: 5. There are 16 residues in the CDR3. Germline CDR1 and CDR2: MGHRA and YSYEKL. CDR3 region: CASSRLTGTGANVLTF. The CDR3 bases are TGCGCCAGCAGCCGATTGACAGGGACTGGGGCCAACGTCCTGACTTTC.

The chain recombines TRBV7-9 with TRBJ2-7; 10 nucleotides agree with TRBD1. The junction had 5 bases not matched to a gene; V was cut back by 5 bases and J by 4 bases. CDR1 SEHNR and CDR2 FQNEAQ come from the germline V gene (reference sequence). The CDR3 sequence is 14 residues long. The CDR3 is CASSEGQGRYEQYV. The CDR3 DNA sequence: TGTGCCAGCAGCGAGGGACAGGGGAGGTACGAGCAGTACGTC.

This chain uses TRBV10-3 with TRBJ2-2, with D perhaps TRBD1 (5 bases). V was pared by 0 bases and J by 5 bases, with 10 bases between. The CDR3 is 15 residues long. Germline CDR1 is ENHRY and CDR2 is SYGVKD. In DNA form, the CDR3 reads TGTGCCATCAGTGAGTCCAAGGGGCGGACCGGGGAGCTGTTTTTT. Translating it yields CAISESKGRTGELFF.

Only one count was recorded for this clone. The chain carries TRBV6-5 and TRBJ2-4; a weak D match, TRBD1 (6 bases). V lost 4 bases, J lost 6 bases, and 16 bases lay in between. Germline CDR1 and CDR2: MNHEY and SVGAGI. CDR3 length equals 15 residues. CDR3 loop: CASSSQGLGLNIQYF. The DNA for the CDR3 is TGTGCCAGCAGTTCACAGGGATTAGGACTAAACATTCAGTACTTC.

V and J are TRBV6-6 and TRBJ2-7; 12 bases are a match to TRBD1. The germline CDR1 and CDR2 sequences are MNHNY and SVGAGI (reference sequence). Trimming took 5 bases from V and 3 from J; bases not matched to a gene: 5. The CDR3 is made up of 15 amino acids. The CDR3 here is CASSKGQGAIYEQYV. The CDR3 nucleotides read TGTGCCAGCAGTAAGGGACAGGGGGCTATCTACGAGCAGTACGTC.

This chain links TRBV6-5 with TRBJ1-1; D perhaps matches TRBD1 (6 bases). The CDR3 runs 14 residues. Trimming removed 8 bases from V and 2 bases from J, with 15 bases in between. In germline, CDR1 is MNHEY, CDR2 SVGAGI. The CDR3 spells CASSRDTGNTEAFF. For the CDR3, the DNA is TGTGCCAGCTCCCGGGACACAGGTAACACTGAAGCTTTCTTT.

The V gene is TRBV11-2, the J gene TRBJ2-7; possibly TRBD2 for D (5 bases). CDR1 is SGHAT, CDR2 FQNNGV, per germline. This CDR3 is built from 15 residues. Trimming stripped 1 base from V and 2 bases from J, with 12 bases between. CDR3 sequence (DNA): TGTGCCAGCAGCTTAGTTGCGGGCTCCACCTACGAGCAGTACTTC. Amino acids: CASSLVAGSTYEQYF. The full variable domain, completed using reference TRBV11-2 and TRBJ2-7, is EAGVAQSPRYKIIEKRQSVAFWCNPISGHATLYWYQQILGQGPKLLIQFQNNGVVDDSQLPKDRFSAERLKGVDSTLKIQPAKLEDSAVYLCASSLVAGSTYEQYFGPGTRLTVT.

The rearrangement joins TRBV5-6 to TRBJ2-5, with 8 bases aligning to TRBD2. Trimming cost V 2 bases and J 5 bases; bases outside gene matches: 11. The CDR3 totals 16 residues. The germline V gene has CDR1 SGHDT and CDR2 YYEEEE. The CDR3 nucleotides are TGTGCCAGCAGCTTCGGGGCGGGGGGAACCAGGGAGACCCAGTACTTC. This sequence encodes CASSFGAGGTRETQYF.

This clone was seen a few times. V gene TRBV7-9 combines with J gene TRBJ1-1; TRBD1 matches at 7 bases. This CDR3 has 15 amino acids. V lost 11 bases, J lost 2 bases, and 14 bases stayed unmatched. Looked up from germline, CDR1 is SEHNR and CDR2 is FQNEAQ (reference sequence). The CDR3 sequence: CAGTKMRDSNTEAFF. The CDR3 DNA reads as TGTGCCGGTACAAAGATGCGGGACAGCAACACTGAAGCTTTCTTT.

The chain is built from TRBV19 and TRBJ2-3; 11 bases agree with TRBD2. Germline trimming cut 7 bases from V and 0 bases from J; bases unmatched to any gene: 12. This CDR3 spans 18 amino acids. Looked up from germline, CDR1 is LNHDA and CDR2 is SQIVND (reference sequence). In DNA form, the CDR3 reads TGTGCCAGTATGGCTAGCGGGAGGAGAAACCCTAGCACAGATACGCAGTATTTT. Translating gives CASMASGRRNPSTDTQYF.

The J gene is TRBJ1-1, the V gene TRBV27, with unresolved D. The CDR3 runs 16 residues. The V gene lost 5 bases and the J gene lost 3 bases, with 19 bases spanning the gap. Germline loops: CDR1 MNHEY, CDR2 SMNVEV (reference sequence). The CDR3 DNA is TGTGCCAGCAGTCACCTACCCACGCCGCGGGACACTGAAGCTTTCTTT. Its translation: CASSHLPTPRDTEAFF.

This chain links TRBV11-2 with TRBJ1-2; D gene unclear. The CDR3 is made up of 14 amino acids. Germline-derived CDR1 and CDR2 are SGHAT and FQNNGV. Trimming stripped 2 bases from V and 0 bases from J, with 7 bases between. The CDR3 loop reads CASSLTLANYGYTF. The CDR3 region has the DNA TGTGCCAGCAGCTTAACCCTAGCTAACTATGGCTACACCTTC.

The chain uses TRBV6-5 and TRBJ1-1; no firm D call. Germline loops: CDR1 MNHEY, CDR2 SVGAGI. V shed 6 bases and J shed 1 base, with 9 bases lying between them. The CDR3 totals 13 residues. CDR3 coding DNA: TGTGCCAGCAGACCCTACCCGAACACTGAAGCTTTCTTT. Protein product: CASRPYPNTEAFF.

V is TRBV10-3 and J is TRBJ1-4, with D maybe TRBD1 (6 bases). Looked up from germline, CDR1 is ENHRY and CDR2 is SYGVKD. Trimming removed 10 bases at V and 9 bases at J, with 21 bases between. The CDR3 runs to 14 residues. The CDR3 nucleotides read TGTGCCACCCACTCGGACAGCGGAGATCAAAAACTGTTTTTT. This encodes CATHSDSGDQKLFF.

The gene calls are TRBV19 and TRBJ2-1; 12 bases align to TRBD2. There are 15 residues in the CDR3. Germline V lookup: CDR1 LNHDA, CDR2 SQIVND (reference sequence). Germline trimming cut 4 bases from V and 10 bases from J; bases unmatched to any gene: 8. CDR3 DNA sequence: TGTGCCAGTAGTACCCTAGCGGGAGGGACCCTAGAGCAGTTCTTC. Its translation: CASSTLAGGTLEQFF.

The chain carries TRBV19 and TRBJ1-2, with D perhaps matching TRBD1 (6 bases). Germline CDR1 reads LNHDA; CDR2 reads SQIVND (reference sequence). The CDR3 runs 15 residues. V gave up 4 bases and J gave up 4 bases, with 16 bases separating them. CDR3 DNA sequence: TGTGCCAGTAGTACCTGGGACACCGGAACCTATGGCTACACCTTC. Protein: CASSTWDTGTYGYTF.

Points on this clone: Within the sample, other DNA sequences also encode this same CDR3. This sequence joins TRBV5-1 and TRBJ1-3; D is unresolved. The CDR3 runs 14 residues. The V gene lost 2 bases and the J gene lost 1 base, with 7 bases spanning the gap. Per the germline V gene, CDR1 is SGHRS and CDR2 is YFSETQ. CDR3 loop: CASSLGGSGNTIYF. The CDR3 DNA is TGCGCCAGCAGCTTAGGCGGGTCTGGAAACACCATATATTTT.

V and J are TRBV28 and TRBJ1-6; 7 bases agree with TRBD1. With V trimmed by 10 bases and J by 6 bases, 6 bases remained unmatched. Per the germline V gene, CDR1 is MDHEN and CDR2 is SYDVKM. The CDR3 is 13 residues long. The CDR3 DNA reads TGTGCCACCGTAAGACAGGGTAATTCACCCCTCCACTTT. Protein sequence: CATVRQGNSPLHF.

J is TRBJ2-2 and V is TRBV28; TRBD1 is a possible D gene (5 bases). The length of the CDR3 is 15 residues. Deletions cut 6 bases from V and 4 bases from J, with 15 bases between. Germline CDR1 and CDR2: MDHEN and SYDVKM. The CDR3 loop is CASSRAPKATGELFF. The CDR3 coding sequence is TGTGCCAGCAGCAGGGCCCCAAAAGCCACCGGGGAGCTGTTTTTT.

The chain joins TRBV5-4 to TRBJ2-5, with 7 bases lining up with TRBD1. Germline assignment: CDR1 SGHNT and CDR2 YYREEE (reference sequence). J lost 5 bases, V lost 2 bases, and 9 bases had no gene match. The CDR3 runs 15 residues. CDR3 sequence reads: CASSFTGAAGETQYF. CDR3 in DNA: TGTGCCAGCAGCTTTACAGGGGCCGCGGGCGAGACCCAGTACTTC.

This clone appeared once. The V and J genes are TRBV11-2 and TRBJ2-7; 7 nucleotides agree with TRBD2. The ends lost 5 bases at V and 2 bases at J; junction bases unmatched: 12. The CDR3 has 16 amino acids. CDR1 is SGHAT and CDR2 is FQNNGV in the germline V gene. CDR3 protein: CASSPMWGGSTYEQYF. CDR3 DNA sequence: TGTGCCAGCAGCCCTATGTGGGGGGGAAGCACCTACGAGCAGTACTTC.

The genes are TRBV5-4 and TRBJ1-6; possibly TRBD1 for D (5 bases). Per the germline V gene, CDR1 is SGHNT and CDR2 is YYREEE (reference sequence). The CDR3 sequence is 16 residues long. The germline V and J ends were trimmed by 0 bases and 7 bases, with 14 bases remaining between them. The CDR3 nucleotides read TGTGCCAGCAGCTTGGGGGCATGGGGGGAAAATTCACCCCTCCACTTT. Translating gives CASSLGAWGENSPLHF.

This clone was observed a single time. V is TRBV7-2 and J is TRBJ2-1; D is unresolved. The V gene's germline CDR1 is SGHTA and CDR2 FQGNSA. V was pared by 2 bases and J by 7 bases, with 9 bases between. The CDR3 totals 13 residues. The CDR3 nucleotides read TGTGCCAGCAGCTTAAATAGGCGGAATGAGCAGTTCTTC. It codes for CASSLNRRNEQFF.

The chain links TRBV5-1 to TRBJ1-1; 7 bases are shared with TRBD1. Trimming cost V 0 bases and J 0 bases; bases outside gene matches: 2. Germline loops: CDR1 SGHRS, CDR2 YFSETQ. The CDR3 totals 15 residues. The CDR3 coding sequence is TGCGCCAGCAGCTTGGCCGGGACAGTGAACACTGAAGCTTTCTTT. Protein sequence: CASSLAGTVNTEAFF.

This chain connects TRBV15 to TRBJ1-1; D not resolved. V gave up 0 bases and J gave up 0 bases, with 14 bases separating them. The CDR3 extends over 17 amino acids. Germline-derived CDR1 and CDR2 are LNHNV and YYDKDF (reference sequence). The CDR3 sequence: CATSREYTETMNTEAFF. CDR3 nucleotide sequence: TGTGCCACCAGCAGAGAATATACTGAGACAATGAACACTGAAGCTTTCTTT.

The chain uses TRBV18 and TRBJ2-7, with 11 positions matching TRBD1. Germline V gene sequence: CDR1 KGHSH, CDR2 LQKENI. There are 16 residues in the CDR3. Unmatched junction bases numbered 4, after V lost 2 bases and J lost 1 base. CDR3 bases: TGTGCCAGCTCACCATCCGGGACAGGGGGGTCCTACGAGCAGTACTTC. It codes for CASSPSGTGGSYEQYF.

The rearrangement joins TRBV7-9 to TRBJ2-5; D might be TRBD2 (5 bases). Trimming removed 1 base at V and 5 bases at J, with 17 bases between. Germline V gene sequence: CDR1 SEHNR, CDR2 FQNEAQ (reference sequence). The CDR3 contains 16 residues. The chain's CDR3 is CASSLGVSGVGETQYF. CDR3 nucleotide sequence: TGTGCCAGCAGCTTAGGAGTCAGCGGAGTGGGTGAGACCCAGTACTTC.

This clone was detected once. This sequence joins TRBV6-5 and TRBJ2-7, with 7 bases lining up with TRBD1. The CDR3 spans 14 residues. Trimming at V came to 7 bases and at J to 6 bases, leaving 12 bases not matched to a gene. The germline V gene has CDR1 MNHEY and CDR2 SVGAGI. The CDR3 DNA follows: TGTGCCAGCAACTTACAGGGGAGTCGAGTCGAGCAGTACGTC. It translates to CASNLQGSRVEQYV.

The chain joins TRBV5-1 to TRBJ1-4, with D tentatively TRBD1 (6 bases). Between the trimmed V and J ends, which lost 4 bases and 6 bases, there was a span of 16 bases. CDR3 length: 15 residues. Germline V gene sequence: CDR1 SGHRS, CDR2 YFSETQ. The CDR3, as DNA: TGCGCCAGCAGCCCGGGCGCGGGGGGGCATGAAAAACTGTTTTTT. Translating it yields CASSPGAGGHEKLFF.